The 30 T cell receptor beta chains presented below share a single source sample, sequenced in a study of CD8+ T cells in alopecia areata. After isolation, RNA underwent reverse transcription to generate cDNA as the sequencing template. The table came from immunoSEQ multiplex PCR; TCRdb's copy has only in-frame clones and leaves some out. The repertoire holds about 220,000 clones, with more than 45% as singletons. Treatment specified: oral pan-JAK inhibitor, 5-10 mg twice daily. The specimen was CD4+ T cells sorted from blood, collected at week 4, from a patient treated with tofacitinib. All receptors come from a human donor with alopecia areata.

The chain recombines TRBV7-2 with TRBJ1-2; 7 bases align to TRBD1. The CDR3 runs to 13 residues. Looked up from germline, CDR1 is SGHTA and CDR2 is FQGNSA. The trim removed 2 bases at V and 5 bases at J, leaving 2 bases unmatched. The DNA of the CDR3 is TGTGCCAGCAGCTTACCGACAGGGTATGGCTACACCTTC. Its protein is CASSLPTGYGYTF. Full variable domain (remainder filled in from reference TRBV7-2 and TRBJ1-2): GAGVSQSPSNKVTEKGKDVELRCDPISGHTALYWYRQSLGQGLEFLIYFQGNSAPDKSGLPSDRFSAERTGGSVSTLTIQRTQQEDSAVYLCASSLPTGYGYTFGSGTRLTVV.

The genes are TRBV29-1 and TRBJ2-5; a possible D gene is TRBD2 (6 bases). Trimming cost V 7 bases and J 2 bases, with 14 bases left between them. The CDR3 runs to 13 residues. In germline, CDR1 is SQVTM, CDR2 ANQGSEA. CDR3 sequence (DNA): TGCAGCGCATTCCCGGGACTTCAAGAGACCCAGTACTTC. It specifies CSAFPGLQETQYF.

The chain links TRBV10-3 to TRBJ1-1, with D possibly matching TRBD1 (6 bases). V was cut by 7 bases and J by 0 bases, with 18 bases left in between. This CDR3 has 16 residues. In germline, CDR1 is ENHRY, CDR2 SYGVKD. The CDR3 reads CAINPDSRGMNTEAFF. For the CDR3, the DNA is TGTGCCATCAACCCGGACAGCCGGGGGATGAACACTGAAGCTTTCTTT.

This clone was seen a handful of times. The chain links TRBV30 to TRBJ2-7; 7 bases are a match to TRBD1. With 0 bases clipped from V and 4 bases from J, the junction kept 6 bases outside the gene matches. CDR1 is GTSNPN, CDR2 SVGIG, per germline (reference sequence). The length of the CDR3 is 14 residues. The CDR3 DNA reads TGTGCCTGGAGTGTACGGGACAGCATATACGAGCAGTACTTC. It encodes CAWSVRDSIYEQYF.

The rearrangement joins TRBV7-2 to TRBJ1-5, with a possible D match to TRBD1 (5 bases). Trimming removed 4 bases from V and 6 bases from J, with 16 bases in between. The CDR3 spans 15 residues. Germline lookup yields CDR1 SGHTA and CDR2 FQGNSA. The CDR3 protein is CASSSPGGGSQPQHF. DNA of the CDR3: TGTGCCAGCAGCTCCCCGGGGGGGGGTAGTCAGCCCCAGCATTTT.

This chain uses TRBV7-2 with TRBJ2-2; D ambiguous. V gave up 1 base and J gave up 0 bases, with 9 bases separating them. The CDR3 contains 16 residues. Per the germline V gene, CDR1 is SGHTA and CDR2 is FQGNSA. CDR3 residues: CASSLVGTANTGELFF. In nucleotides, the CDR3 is TGTGCCAGCAGCTTAGTGGGAACAGCGAACACCGGGGAGCTGTTTTTT.

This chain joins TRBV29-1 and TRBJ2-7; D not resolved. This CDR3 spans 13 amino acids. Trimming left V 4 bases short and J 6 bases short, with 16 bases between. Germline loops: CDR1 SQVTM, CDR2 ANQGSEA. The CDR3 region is CSVGHLITREQYF. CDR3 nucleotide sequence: TGCAGCGTTGGACACCTCATTACGCGCGAGCAGTACTTC.

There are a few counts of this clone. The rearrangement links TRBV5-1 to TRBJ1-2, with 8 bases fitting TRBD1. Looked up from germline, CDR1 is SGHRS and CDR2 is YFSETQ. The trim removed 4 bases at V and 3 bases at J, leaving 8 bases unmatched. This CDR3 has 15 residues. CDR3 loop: CASSPGQATDYGYTF. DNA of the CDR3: TGCGCCAGCAGCCCGGGACAGGCCACGGACTATGGCTACACCTTC.

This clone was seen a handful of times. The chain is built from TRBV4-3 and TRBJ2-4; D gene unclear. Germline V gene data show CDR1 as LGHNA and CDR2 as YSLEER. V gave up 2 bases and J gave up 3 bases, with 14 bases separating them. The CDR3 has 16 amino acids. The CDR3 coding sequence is TGCGCCAGCAGCCAATCGAGAAGTGCCGACAAAAACATTCAGTACTTC. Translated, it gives CASSQSRSADKNIQYF.

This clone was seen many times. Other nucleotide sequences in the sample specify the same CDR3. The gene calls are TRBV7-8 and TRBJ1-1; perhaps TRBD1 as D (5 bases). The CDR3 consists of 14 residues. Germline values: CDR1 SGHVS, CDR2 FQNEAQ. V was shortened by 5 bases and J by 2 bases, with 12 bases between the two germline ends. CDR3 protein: CASSPGTANTEAFF. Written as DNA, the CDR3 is TGTGCCAGCAGCCCCGGGACGGCTAACACTGAAGCTTTCTTT.

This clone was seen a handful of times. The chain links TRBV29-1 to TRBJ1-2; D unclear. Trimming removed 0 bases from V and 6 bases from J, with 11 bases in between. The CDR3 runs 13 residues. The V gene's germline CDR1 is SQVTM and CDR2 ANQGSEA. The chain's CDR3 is CSVEDLAFDGYTF. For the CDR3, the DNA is TGCAGCGTTGAAGATCTGGCCTTTGATGGCTACACCTTC.

CDR3 in DNA: TGCAGCGTCTACGGGGTTGGCGAAAAACTGTTTTTT. Translating gives CSVYGVGEKLFF. V gene TRBV29-1 combines with J gene TRBJ1-4; D is undetermined. In germline, CDR1 is SQVTM, CDR2 ANQGSEA. This CDR3 has 12 amino acids. V was pared by 6 bases and J by 8 bases, with 13 bases between.

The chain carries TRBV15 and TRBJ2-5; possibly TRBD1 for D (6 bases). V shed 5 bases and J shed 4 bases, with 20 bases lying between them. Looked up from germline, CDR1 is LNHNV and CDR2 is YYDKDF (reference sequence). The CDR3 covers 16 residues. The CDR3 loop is CATSRRDPGGGETQYF. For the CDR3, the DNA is TGTGCCACCAGCCGACGGGACCCTGGGGGCGGAGAGACCCAGTACTTC.

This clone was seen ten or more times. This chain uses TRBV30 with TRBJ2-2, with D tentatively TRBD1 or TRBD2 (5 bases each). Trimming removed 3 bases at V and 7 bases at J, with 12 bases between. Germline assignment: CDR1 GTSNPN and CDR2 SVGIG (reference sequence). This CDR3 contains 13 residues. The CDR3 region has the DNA TGTGCCTGGAGCCCCCAGGGAGTCGGGGAGCTGTTTTTT. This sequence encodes CAWSPQGVGELFF. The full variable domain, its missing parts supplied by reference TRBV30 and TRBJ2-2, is SQTIHQWPATLVQPVGSPLSLECTVEGTSNPNLYWYRQAAGRGLQLLFYSVGIGQISSEVPQNLSASRPQDRQFILSSKKLLLSDSGFYLCAWSPQGVGELFFGEGSRLTVL.

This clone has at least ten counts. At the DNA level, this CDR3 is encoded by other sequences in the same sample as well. CDR3 DNA sequence: TGTGCCAGCAGCTTAGGGGGTAGGGGAGAGACCCAGTACTTC. Its protein product is CASSLGGRGETQYF. The V call is TRBV7-6, the J call TRBJ2-5, with a weak D call TRBD1 (5 bases). Germline lookup yields CDR1 SGHVS and CDR2 FNYEAQ. The V gene lost 1 base and the J gene lost 4 bases, with 10 bases spanning the gap. This CDR3 comprises 14 residues. The variable domain in full, with the rest retrieved from reference TRBV7-6 and TRBJ2-5, is GAGVSQSPRYKVTKRGQDVALRCDPISGHVSLYWYRQALGQGPEFLTYFNYEAQQDKSGLPNDRFSAERPEGSISTLTIQRTEQRDSAMYRCASSLGGRGETQYFGPGTRLLVL.

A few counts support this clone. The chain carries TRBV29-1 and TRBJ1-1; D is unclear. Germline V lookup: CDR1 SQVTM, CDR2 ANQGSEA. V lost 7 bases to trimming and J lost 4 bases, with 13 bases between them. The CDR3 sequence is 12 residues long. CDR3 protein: CSARGWVTEAFF. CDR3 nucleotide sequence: TGCAGCGCCCGCGGGTGGGTCACTGAAGCTTTCTTT. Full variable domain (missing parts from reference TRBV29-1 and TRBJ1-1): SAVISQKPSRDICQRGTSLTIQCQVDSQVTMMFWYRQQPGQSLTLIATANQGSEATYESGFVIDKFPISRPNLTFSTLTVSNMSPEDSSIYLCSARGWVTEAFFGQGTRLTVV.

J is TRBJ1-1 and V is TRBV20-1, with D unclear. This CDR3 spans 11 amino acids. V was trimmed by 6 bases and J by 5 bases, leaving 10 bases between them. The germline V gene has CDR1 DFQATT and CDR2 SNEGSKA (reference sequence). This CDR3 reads CSAGLVTEAFF. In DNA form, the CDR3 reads TGCAGTGCCGGGCTGGTGACTGAAGCTTTCTTT.

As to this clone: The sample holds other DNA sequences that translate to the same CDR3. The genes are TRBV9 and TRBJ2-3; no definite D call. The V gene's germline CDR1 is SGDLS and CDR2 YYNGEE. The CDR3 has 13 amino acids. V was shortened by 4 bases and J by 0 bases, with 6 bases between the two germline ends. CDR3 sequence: CASSSPSTDTQYF. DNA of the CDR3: TGTGCCAGCAGCTCCCCTAGCACAGATACGCAGTATTTT.

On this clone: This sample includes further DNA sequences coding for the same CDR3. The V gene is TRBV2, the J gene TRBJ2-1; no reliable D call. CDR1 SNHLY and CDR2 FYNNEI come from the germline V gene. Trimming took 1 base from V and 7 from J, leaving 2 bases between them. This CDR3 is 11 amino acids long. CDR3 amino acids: CASSEVNEQFF. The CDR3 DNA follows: TGTGCCAGCAGTGAAGTGAATGAGCAGTTCTTC. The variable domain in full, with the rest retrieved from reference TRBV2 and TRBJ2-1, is EPEVTQTPSHQVTQMGQEVILRCVPISNHLYFYWYRQILGQKVEFLVSFYNNEISEKSEIFDDQFSVERPDGSNFTLKIRSTKLEDSAMYFCASSEVNEQFFGPGTRLTVL.

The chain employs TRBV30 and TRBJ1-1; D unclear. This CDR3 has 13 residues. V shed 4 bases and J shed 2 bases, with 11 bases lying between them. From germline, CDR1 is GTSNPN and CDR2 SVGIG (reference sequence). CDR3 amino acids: CAWTLRVNTEAFF. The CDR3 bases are TGTGCCTGGACCCTAAGGGTAAACACTGAAGCTTTCTTT.

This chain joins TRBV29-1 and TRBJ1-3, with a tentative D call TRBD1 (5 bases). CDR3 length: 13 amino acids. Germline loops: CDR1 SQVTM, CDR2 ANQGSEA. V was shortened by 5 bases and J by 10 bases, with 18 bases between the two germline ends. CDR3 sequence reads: CSVRGGDRGTIYF. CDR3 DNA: TGCAGCGTTCGTGGGGGGGACCGAGGGACCATATATTTT.

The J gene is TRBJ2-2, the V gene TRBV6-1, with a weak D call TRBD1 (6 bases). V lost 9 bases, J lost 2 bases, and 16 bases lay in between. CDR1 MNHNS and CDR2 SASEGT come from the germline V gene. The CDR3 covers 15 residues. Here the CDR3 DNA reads TGTGCCAGTTCAATGGCAGGGGTCAACACCGGGGAGCTGTTTTTT. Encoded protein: CASSMAGVNTGELFF.

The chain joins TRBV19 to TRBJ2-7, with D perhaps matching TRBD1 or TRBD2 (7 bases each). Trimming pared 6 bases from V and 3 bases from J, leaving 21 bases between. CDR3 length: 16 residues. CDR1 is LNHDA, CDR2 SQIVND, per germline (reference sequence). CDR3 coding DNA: TGTGCCAGTAGCCCAGCGGGACAGCTCGGGATCTACGAGCAGTACTTC. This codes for CASSPAGQLGIYEQYF.

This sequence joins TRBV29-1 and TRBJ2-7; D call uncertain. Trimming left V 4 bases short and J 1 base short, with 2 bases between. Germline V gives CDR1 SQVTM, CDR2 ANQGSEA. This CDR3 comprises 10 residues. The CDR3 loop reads CSVGSYEQYF. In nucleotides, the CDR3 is TGCAGCGTTGGTTCCTACGAGCAGTACTTC.

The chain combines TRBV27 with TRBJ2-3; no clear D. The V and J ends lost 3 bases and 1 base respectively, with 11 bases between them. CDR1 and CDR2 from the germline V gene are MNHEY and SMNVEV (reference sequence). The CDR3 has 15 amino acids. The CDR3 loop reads CASSFSALGTDTQYF. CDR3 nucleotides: TGTGCCAGCAGTTTCTCAGCGTTGGGCACAGATACGCAGTATTTT.

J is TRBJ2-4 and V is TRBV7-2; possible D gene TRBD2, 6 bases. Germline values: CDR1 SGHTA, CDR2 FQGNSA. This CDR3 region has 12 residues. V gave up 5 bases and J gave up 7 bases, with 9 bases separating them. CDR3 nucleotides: TGTGCCAGCAGCCCAGGAGGGAACATTCAGTACTTC. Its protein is CASSPGGNIQYF.

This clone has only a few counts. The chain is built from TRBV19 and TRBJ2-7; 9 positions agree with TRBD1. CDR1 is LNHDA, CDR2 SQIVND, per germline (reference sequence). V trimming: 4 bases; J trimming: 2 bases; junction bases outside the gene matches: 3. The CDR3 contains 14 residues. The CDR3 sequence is CASSTTGGPYEQYF. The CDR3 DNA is TGTGCCAGTAGTACGACAGGGGGTCCCTACGAGCAGTACTTC.

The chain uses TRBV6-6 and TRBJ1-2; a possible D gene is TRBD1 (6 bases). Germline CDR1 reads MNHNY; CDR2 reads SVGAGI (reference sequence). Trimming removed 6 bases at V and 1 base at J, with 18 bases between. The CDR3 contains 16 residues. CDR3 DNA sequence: TGTGCCAGCAGCGACGGCACCCGGACAGATAACTATGGCTACACCTTC. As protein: CASSDGTRTDNYGYTF.

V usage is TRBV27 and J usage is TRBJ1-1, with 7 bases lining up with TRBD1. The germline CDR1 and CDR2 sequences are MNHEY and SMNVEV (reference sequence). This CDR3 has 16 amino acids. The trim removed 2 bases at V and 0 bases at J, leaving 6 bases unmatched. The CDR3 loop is CASSLRGLQMNTEAFF. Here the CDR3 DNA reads TGTGCCAGCAGTTTAAGGGGGCTCCAGATGAACACTGAAGCTTTCTTT.

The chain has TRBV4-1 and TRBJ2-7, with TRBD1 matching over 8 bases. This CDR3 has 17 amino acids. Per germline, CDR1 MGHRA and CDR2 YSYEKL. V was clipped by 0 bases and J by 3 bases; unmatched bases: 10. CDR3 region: CASSQDTPQTGGYEQYF. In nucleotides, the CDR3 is TGCGCCAGCAGCCAAGACACCCCCCAAACAGGGGGCTACGAGCAGTACTTC.